The sample holds one count of the clone carrying this T cell receptor (beta chain). Antigen unknown. The data originate from a study of shared clonotypes between healthy human individuals. The overall study: Donors, aged 18 to 49, were a couple of women and a few men.

Only CD45RO-negative cells positively selected for CCR7 counted as naive CD8 cells, so terminally differentiated effector memory CD45RA+ cells were excluded. Study-level findings and limits: Non-shared clonotypes had lower generation probabilities than clonotypes shared by all four sorted-subset donors.

Original handling: ImmunoSEQ gave junction-only sequences without quality scores, so filtering differed. Repertoires were generated with immunoSEQ multiplex PCR, while TCRdb's copy carries only in-frame clones and drops some. V and J calls plus clone size are reproduced from that table; the DNA served to infer D and trimming. This sample yields about 2 million clones, of which over 85% are seen a single time; around 1.1% belongs to the top ten. This CDR3 is built from 19 residues. Per germline, CDR1 SNHLY and CDR2 FYNNEI. The ends lost 2 bases at V and 8 bases at J; junction bases unmatched: 21. V is TRBV2 and J is TRBJ2-1; 7 nucleotides line up with TRBD2. This TCR was sampled from a man younger than 35 in good health. Sequencing used naive CD8+ T cells sorted from blood. The CDR3 nucleotides are TGTGCCAGCAGTGAACCCCTAAAAGTGGTTCGTCAGGGAGGGGATGAGCAGTTCTTC. This gives the protein CASSEPLKVVRQGGDEQFF.